The present TCR beta chain was sequenced within a study of shared clonotypes between healthy human individuals. This clone was found once. Its matching antigen is unknown. CDR3 length equals 13 residues. V dropped 2 bases and J dropped 6 bases, with 11 bases sitting between them. Per the germline V gene, CDR1 is SNHLY and CDR2 is FYNNEI. The study's findings and limits: Of the naive CD4 clonotypes, around 4.9% were shared across a handful of donors.

The authors divided CD4+ cells into CD45RA+ naive and CD45RA-negative memory subsets. Repertoires were generated with immunoSEQ multiplex PCR, while TCRdb's copy carries only in-frame clones and drops some. The sample includes some 1,100,000 clones, approximately 78% of them seen just once. The receptor was derived from a man in his late teens or twenties in good health. Some clones in this sample may be carry-over from other donors' samples. What was sequenced was memory CD4+ T cells from PBMCs. The subset was: CD45RA-negative fraction. J is TRBJ2-7 and V is TRBV2; the D gene is possibly TRBD1 (5 bases). Here the CDR3 reads CASSEQGTVEQYF. In DNA form, the CDR3 reads TGTGCCAGCAGTGAACAGGGCACGGTCGAGCAGTACTTC.